This T cell receptor beta chain appears in the sequencing data of a study of cytomegalovirus exposure and HLA in healthy donors. Generated by immunoSEQ multiplex PCR, the TCRdb table keeps only in-frame clones and is missing some. The sample consists of over 200,000 clones, approximately 87% of them appearing once. V lost 3 bases and J lost 6; bases outside the gene matches: 0. The CDR3 is made up of 13 amino acids. Germline CDR1 reads MNHEY; CDR2 reads SMNVEV (reference sequence). A word on this clone: Its specificity is not known.

Findings and limits, study-wide: That first-cohort TCR clusters tended to co-occur in the 130 or so validation repertoires was found in a later analysis. Specificity of three CMV-associated chains for CMV antigens was verified in vitro. There were 150 to 200 TCR beta chains listed as cytomegalovirus-associated.

The clonotype was recovered from a woman between 18 and 29 years old in good health and CMV-seronegative. The chain recombines TRBV27 with TRBJ2-1, with 9 bases that match TRBD1. The sequencing sample was made of PBMCs. For the CDR3, the DNA is TGTGCCAGCAGTTTGACAGGGGGCAATGAGCAGTTCTTC. The encoded protein is CASSLTGGNEQFF.